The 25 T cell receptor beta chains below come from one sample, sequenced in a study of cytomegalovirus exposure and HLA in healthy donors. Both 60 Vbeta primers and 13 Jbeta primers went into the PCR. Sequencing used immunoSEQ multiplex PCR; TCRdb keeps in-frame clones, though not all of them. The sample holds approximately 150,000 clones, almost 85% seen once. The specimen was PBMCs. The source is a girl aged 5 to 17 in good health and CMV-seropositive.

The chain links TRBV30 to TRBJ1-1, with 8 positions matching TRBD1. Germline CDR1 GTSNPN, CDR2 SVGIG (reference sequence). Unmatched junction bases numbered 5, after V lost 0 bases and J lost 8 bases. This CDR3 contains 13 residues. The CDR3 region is CAWSVNRGKEAFF. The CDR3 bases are TGTGCCTGGAGTGTGAACAGGGGGAAAGAAGCTTTCTTT.

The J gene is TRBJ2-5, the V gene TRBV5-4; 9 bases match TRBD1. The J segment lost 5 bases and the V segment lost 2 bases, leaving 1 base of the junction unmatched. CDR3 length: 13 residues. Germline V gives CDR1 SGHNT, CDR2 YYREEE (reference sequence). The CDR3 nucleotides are TGTGCCAGCAGCTTAGACAGGGGGGAGACCCAGTACTTC. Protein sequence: CASSLDRGETQYF.

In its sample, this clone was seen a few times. The CDR3 coding sequence is TGTGCCAGCAGCCCTACGAGGGTAACTGAAGCTTTCTTT. Translated, it gives CASSPTRVTEAFF. The chain combines TRBV7-2 with TRBJ1-1; no reliable D call. With 5 bases removed from V and 5 bases from J, the gap between germline ends came to 12 bases. The germline gives CDR1 SGHTA, CDR2 FQGNSA. The CDR3 runs 13 residues. Complete variable domain (other parts from reference TRBV7-2 and TRBJ1-1): GAGVSQSPSNKVTEKGKDVELRCDPISGHTALYWYRQSLGQGLEFLIYFQGNSAPDKSGLPSDRFSAERTGGSVSTLTIQRTQQEDSAVYLCASSPTRVTEAFFGQGTRLTVV.

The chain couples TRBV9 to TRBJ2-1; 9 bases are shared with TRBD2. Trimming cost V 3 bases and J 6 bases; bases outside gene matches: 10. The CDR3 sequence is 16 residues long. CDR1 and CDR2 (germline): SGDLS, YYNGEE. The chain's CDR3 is CASSGPRSGGSNEQFF. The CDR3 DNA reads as TGTGCCAGCAGCGGCCCTAGAAGCGGGGGGTCCAATGAGCAGTTCTTC.

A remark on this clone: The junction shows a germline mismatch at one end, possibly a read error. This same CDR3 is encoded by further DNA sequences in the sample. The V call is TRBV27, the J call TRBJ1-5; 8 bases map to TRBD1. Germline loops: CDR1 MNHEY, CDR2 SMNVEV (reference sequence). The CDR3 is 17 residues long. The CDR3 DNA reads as TGCGCCAGCAGTTTAAGGTACGACAGGGGCATGGGTCAGCCCCAGCATTTT. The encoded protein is CASSLRYDRGMGQPQHF.

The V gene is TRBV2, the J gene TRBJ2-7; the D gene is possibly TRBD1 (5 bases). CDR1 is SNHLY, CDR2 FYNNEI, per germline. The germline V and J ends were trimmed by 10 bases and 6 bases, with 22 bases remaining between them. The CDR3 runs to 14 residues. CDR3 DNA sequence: TGTGCCACCAAGGGGTACCCCGTCTACGGCGAGCAGTACTTC. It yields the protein CATKGYPVYGEQYF.

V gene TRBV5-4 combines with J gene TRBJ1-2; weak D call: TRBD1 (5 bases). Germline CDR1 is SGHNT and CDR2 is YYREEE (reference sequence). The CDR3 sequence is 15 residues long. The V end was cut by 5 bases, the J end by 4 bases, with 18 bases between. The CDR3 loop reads CASRPWGGVSYGYTF. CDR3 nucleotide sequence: TGTGCCAGCAGACCCTGGGGAGGGGTTTCCTATGGCTACACCTTC.

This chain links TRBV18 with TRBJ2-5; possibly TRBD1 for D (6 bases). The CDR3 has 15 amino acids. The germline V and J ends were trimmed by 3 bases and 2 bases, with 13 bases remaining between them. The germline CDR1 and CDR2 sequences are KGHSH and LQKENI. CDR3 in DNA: TGTGCCAGCTCACCCTCCATGGGGGCACAAGAGACCCAGTACTTC. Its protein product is CASSPSMGAQETQYF.

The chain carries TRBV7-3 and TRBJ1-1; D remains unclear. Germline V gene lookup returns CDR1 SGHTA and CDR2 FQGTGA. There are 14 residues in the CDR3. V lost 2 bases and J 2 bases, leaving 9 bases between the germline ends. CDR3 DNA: TGTGCCAGCAGCTTAGGCAGTTACAACACTGAAGCTTTCTTT. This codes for CASSLGSYNTEAFF.

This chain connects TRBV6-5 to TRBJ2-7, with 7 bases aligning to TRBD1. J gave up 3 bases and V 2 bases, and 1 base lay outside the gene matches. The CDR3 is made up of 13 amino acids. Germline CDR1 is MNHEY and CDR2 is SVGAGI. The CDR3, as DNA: TGTGCCAGCAGTTACGACAGGGACTACGAGCAGTACTTC. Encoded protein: CASSYDRDYEQYF.

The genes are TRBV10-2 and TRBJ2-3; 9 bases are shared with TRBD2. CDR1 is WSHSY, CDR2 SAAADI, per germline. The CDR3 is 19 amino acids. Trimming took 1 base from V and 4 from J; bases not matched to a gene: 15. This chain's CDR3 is CASSELPLRPSGRPDTQYF. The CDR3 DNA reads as TGCGCCAGCAGTGAGTTGCCTCTTCGTCCCAGCGGGAGGCCAGATACGCAGTATTTT.

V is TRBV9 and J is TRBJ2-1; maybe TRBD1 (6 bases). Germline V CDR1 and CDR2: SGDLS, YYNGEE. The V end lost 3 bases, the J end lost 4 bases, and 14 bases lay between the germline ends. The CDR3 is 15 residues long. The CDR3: CASSGGQGKYNEQFF. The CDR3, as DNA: TGTGCCAGCAGCGGGGGGCAGGGAAAATACAATGAGCAGTTCTTC.

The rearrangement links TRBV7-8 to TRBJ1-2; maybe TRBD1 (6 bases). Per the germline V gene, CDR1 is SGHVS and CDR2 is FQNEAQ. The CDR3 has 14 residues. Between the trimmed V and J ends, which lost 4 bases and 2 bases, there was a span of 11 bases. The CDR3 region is CASSYNGQNYGYTF. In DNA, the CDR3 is TGTGCCAGCAGCTACAACGGACAGAACTATGGCTACACCTTC.

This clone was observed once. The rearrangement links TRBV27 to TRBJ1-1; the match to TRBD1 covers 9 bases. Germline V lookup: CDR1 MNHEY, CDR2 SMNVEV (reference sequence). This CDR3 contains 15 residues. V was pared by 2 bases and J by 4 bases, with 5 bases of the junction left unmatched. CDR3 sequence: CASSLGGTGITEAFF. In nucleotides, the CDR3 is TGTGCCAGCAGTTTAGGGGGGACAGGGATCACTGAAGCTTTCTTT.

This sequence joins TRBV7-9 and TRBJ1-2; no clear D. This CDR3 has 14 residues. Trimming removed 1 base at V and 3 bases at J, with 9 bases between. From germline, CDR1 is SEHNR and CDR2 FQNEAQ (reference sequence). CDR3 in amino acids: CASSLGDMDYGYTF. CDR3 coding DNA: TGTGCCAGCAGCTTAGGAGATATGGACTATGGCTACACCTTC.

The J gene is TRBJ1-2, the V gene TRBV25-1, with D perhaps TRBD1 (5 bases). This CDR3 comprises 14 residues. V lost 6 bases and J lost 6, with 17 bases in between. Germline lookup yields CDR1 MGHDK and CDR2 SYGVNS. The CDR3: CASRDEWGPNGYTF. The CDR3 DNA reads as TGTGCCAGCAGGGACGAATGGGGCCCCAATGGCTACACCTTC.

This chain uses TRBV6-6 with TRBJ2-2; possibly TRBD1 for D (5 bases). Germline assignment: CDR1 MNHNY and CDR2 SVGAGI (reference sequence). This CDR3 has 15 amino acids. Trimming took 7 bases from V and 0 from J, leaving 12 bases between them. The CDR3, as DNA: TGTGCCAGCAACTCAGACAGCCCGAACACCGGGGAGCTGTTTTTT. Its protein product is CASNSDSPNTGELFF.

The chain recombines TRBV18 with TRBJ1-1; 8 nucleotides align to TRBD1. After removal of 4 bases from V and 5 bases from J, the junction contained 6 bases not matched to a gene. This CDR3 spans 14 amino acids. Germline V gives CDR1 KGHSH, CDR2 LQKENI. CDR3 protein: CASSRGQGETEAFF. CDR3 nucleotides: TGTGCCAGCTCACGAGGACAGGGCGAAACTGAAGCTTTCTTT.

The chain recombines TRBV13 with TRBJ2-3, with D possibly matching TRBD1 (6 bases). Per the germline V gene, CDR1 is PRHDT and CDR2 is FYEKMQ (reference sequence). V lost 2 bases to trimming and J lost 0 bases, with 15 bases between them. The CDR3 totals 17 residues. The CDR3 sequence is CASSLYGTLSSTDTQYF. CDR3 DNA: TGTGCCAGCAGCTTATACGGGACACTTTCTAGCACAGATACGCAGTATTTT.

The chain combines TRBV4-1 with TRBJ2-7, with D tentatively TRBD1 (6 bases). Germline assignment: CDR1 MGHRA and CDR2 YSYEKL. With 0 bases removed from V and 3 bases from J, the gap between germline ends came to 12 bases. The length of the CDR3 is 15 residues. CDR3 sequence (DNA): TGCGCCAGCAGCCAAGATGCCCCAGGGGACTACGAGCAGTACTTC. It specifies CASSQDAPGDYEQYF.

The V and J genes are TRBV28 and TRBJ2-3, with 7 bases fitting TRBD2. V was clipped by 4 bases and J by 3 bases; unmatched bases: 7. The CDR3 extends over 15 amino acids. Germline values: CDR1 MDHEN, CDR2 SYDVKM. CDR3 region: CASSSQRGGTDTQYF. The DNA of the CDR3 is TGTGCCAGCAGTTCCCAACGCGGGGGAACAGATACGCAGTATTTT.

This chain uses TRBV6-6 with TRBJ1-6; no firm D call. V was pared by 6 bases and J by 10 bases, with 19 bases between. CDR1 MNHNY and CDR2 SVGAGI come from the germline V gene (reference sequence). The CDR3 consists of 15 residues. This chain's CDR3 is CASRTIEAAISPLHF. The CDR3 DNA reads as TGTGCCAGCAGGACAATTGAAGCCGCAATCTCACCCCTCCACTTT.

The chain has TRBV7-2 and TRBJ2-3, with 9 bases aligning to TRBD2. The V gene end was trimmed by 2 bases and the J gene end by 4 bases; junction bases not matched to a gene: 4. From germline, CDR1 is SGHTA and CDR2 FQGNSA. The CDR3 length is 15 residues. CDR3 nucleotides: TGTGCCAGCAGCTTAACGGTAGCGGGGGCAGATACGCAGTATTTT. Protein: CASSLTVAGADTQYF.

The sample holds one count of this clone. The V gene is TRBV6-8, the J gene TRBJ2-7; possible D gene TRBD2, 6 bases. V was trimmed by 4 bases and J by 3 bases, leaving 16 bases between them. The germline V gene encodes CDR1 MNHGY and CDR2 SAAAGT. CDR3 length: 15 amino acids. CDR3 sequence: CASSWDWMRIYEQYF. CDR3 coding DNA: TGTGCCAGCAGTTGGGACTGGATGCGAATCTACGAGCAGTACTTC.

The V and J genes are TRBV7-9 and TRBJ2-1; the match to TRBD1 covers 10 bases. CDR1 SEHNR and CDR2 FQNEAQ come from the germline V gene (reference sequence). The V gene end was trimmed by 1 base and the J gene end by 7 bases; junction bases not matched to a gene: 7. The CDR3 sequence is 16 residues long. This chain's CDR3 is CASSLEGTGVQNEQFF. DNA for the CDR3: TGTGCCAGCAGCTTAGAGGGGACAGGGGTGCAGAATGAGCAGTTCTTC.